This TCR beta chain was recovered during a study of cytomegalovirus exposure and HLA in healthy donors (dated by TCRdb to 2015 to 2018). Looking at the study overall: An earlier analysis of some 600 of the donors reported approximately 300 Gb of sequence data and 95 million to 120 million unique TCR beta sequences obtained from around 190 million T cells. An early release that covered some 640 HLA-typed donors contained about 290 gigabases of sequencing data and tens of millions of unique TCR sequences. Of the roughly 400 genotyped donors, 65% to 90% fell in the genetic ancestry cluster associated with self-reported Caucasian donors. The study was designed to test whether signatures of past pathogen exposure could be identified by cataloging public T cell receptors. The study used immunosequencing to profile the T cell repertoires of approximately 650 subjects and linked those repertoires to cytomegalovirus serostatus. In addition to the first cohort of approximately 670 subjects, a separate validation cohort of 120 different subjects was used. The study combined high-throughput TCR immunosequencing, statistical association of individual TCRs with disease status, and machine learning to predict cytomegalovirus infection status. To study patterns of TCR occurrence, a later analysis re-analyzed previously published TCR beta repertoires from 666 donors and added high-resolution HLA genotyping. Rather than drawing on any new phenotypic data, the later analysis identified candidate immune exposures from TCR beta sequences and the way those sequences occurred across donors. To decide whether each TCR beta V gene segment behaved as functional or pseudogenic, an earlier analysis of several hundred of the donors relied on high-throughput TCR beta sequencing. Donor age, sex, ethnicity and CMV serostatus were compiled alongside the repertoire data. A later genetic analysis used genome-wide SNP genotypes for about 65% of the roughly 700 donors, treating that subset as a discovery cohort. All discovery cohort repertoires had been generated using a single sequencing platform. Both class I and class II loci were covered by HLA typing, at four-digit resolution. Typing coverage varied by locus: roughly 629-640 donors for A, B, C, DRB1 and DQB1; 522 for DQA1; nearly 610 for DPA1; approximately 490 for DPB1. Several DR-DQ haplotypes were handled as single units for association and clustering because linkage in the cohort was strong. Across roughly 420 genotyped donors of the cohort, an average of about 240,000 unique TCR beta nucleotide sequences per donor were sequenced, and roughly 20% of those sequences were non-productive. Study-level results and caveats: A later genetic analysis reported fewer N-insertions in productive TCRs among donors in an Asian-associated ancestry cluster than the roughly 700-donor mean. Presence/absence analyses assumed roughly uniform sequencing depth across donors, an assumption that may not hold. The only immune exposure information available for the cohort was CMV serostatus. In a later analysis, around 17,000 TCR beta sequences were associated with specific HLA alleles at a false discovery rate of 0.05. Linkage disequilibrium might explain the correlated functional status among segregating V segments, but an unknown experimental factor could not be ruled out. V-gene and J-gene trimming of TCR beta chains was associated with a missense DCLRE1C variant in a later genetic analysis, and the association was replicated in an independent cohort. In a later analysis, HLA-associated TCR beta chains were found to be more clonally expanded and to have lower generation probabilities than equally common non-associated chains. A further reported finding was that TCR beta sequences accurately predicted the HLA-A and HLA-B alleles for most subjects in the first cohort. A cluster of highly shared sequence variants was judged likely to represent a technical artifact of the sequencing pipeline. According to a later analysis, most CMV-associated TCR beta chains appeared to be HLA-restricted, and the HLA associations seemed to be driven largely by CMV exposure. Broadly in line with IMGT annotations, most TCR beta V segments showed up in productive rearrangements about 87% or about 30% of the time in an earlier analysis of roughly 590 of the donors. Because counts were too low, around 18 rarely observed V segments, including chromosome 9 orphons, were left out of the earlier analysis of 500 to 650 of the donors. According to the authors, the approach could potentially be generalized to other disease states and immunological phenotypes. According to a later analysis, TCR association rates differed among HLA loci, with DRB1 alleles showing the most associated TCRs and HLA-C alleles showing the fewest. In vitro tests confirmed that three of the cytomegalovirus-associated TCR beta chains recognize cytomegalovirus antigens. A total of fewer than 200 TCR beta chains were listed by the study as associated with cytomegalovirus. In a later analysis, several top co-occurrence clusters were reported to appear linked to parvovirus B19, influenza, CMV and Epstein-Barr virus. When HLA alleles, especially DR and DQ, strongly co-occurred, attributing TCR associations to individual alleles was difficult. The classifier was reported to diagnose cytomegalovirus status with high specificity and sensitivity in both the original cohort and the validation cohort. Most TCR sequences were observed very rarely across donors, whereas some public TCRs were present in many individuals. Because HLA typing was unavailable for some donors at each locus, only the typed subset was used in association tests. In this cohort, only TCR beta chains were sequenced, and detectable features were limited by the absence of alpha or paired-chain data. Some IMGT-functional V segments, including TRBV6-2 and TRBV6-3, could not be distinguished by the 87-base-pair reads and were therefore excluded.

The cohort comprised around 700 healthy bone marrow donors. At the time of sampling, all cohort members were nominally healthy, though unrecorded immune exposures were likely present. The donor tested CMV seropositive, placing the donor among the approximately 310 seropositive members of the cohort. A peripheral blood sample was collected from each donor, and TCR beta sequencing was performed on peripheral blood mononuclear cells. The Qiagen DNeasy Blood Extraction Kit was used to extract genomic DNA from the blood cell samples. The library was prepared using the immunoSEQ multiplex PCR assay. For the multiplex PCR, a mixture combining 60 forward primers for TCR Vbeta segments and 13 reverse primers for TCR Jbeta segments was used. A multiplex PCR assay on genomic DNA amplified the CDR3 region of rearranged TCR beta genes. On the Illumina HiSeq System, the amplified TCR beta libraries were sequenced as 87-base-pair reads. The authors' pipeline ran thus. In a later analysis, 80 million or so unique TCR beta chains were counted across the roughly 700 repertoires, and about 9.9 million of these chains were shared by at least two donors. Raw reads were error-corrected and collapsed into unique sequences with a nearest-neighbor algorithm that merged closely related sequences to remove PCR and sequencing errors. To assign V, D and J gene segments, CDR3 sequences were aligned to IMGT reference sequences. For a sequence to be retained, a match of at least six nucleotides was required to both a V gene segment and a J gene segment. Rearrangements were classified as productive when the CDR3 lacked stop codons and remained in frame with V and J, and all other rearrangements were classified as non-productive. Following IMGT convention, CDR3 was defined as the stretch from the second conserved V-encoded cysteine to the conserved J-encoded phenylalanine. The earlier analysis of fewer than 750 of the donors excluded sequences that lacked an unambiguous match to a single V gene segment. An earlier analysis of 550 to 650 of the donors classified V segments as functional when productive rearrangements were above 56.7% and as segregating when the standard deviation between donors was above 5%. To diagnose cytomegalovirus status from the catalog of TCR beta chain sequences, a statistical classification framework was built. In a later analysis, V and J genes were assigned by comparing TCR nucleotide sequences against IMGT/GENE-DB human TR gene sequences. A later analysis assigned CDR3 sequences and most-parsimonious VDJ recombination scenarios with the TCRdist pipeline. A later analysis defined each TCR beta chain by its CDR3 amino acid sequence plus V-gene family, and excluded reads lacking a unique V-gene family. As a way to deal with suspected cross-contamination and a sequencing artifact, a later analysis dropped 450 to 600 nucleotide sequences that were highly shared and had low generation probability. A later analysis calculated a clonal expansion index for each public chain from normalized within-repertoire ranks of inferred template counts. In a later analysis, generation probabilities were computed with a VDJ recombination model fitted to out-of-frame rearrangements, and the resulting probabilities were checked against IGoR. In a later analysis, hypergeometric tests were used to score TCR-TCR, TCR-HLA and TCR-CMV co-occurrence, with a repertoire-size bias correction applied to TCR pairs. A later analysis estimated false discovery rates by permuting HLA or CMV assignments 20 times. In a later analysis, co-occurring TCRs were grouped using DBSCAN, with TCRdist sequence similarity added in when clustering inside HLA-allele-positive subsets. For co-occurrence clustering, repertoires with fewer than 30,000 or more than 120,000 public chains were excluded, along with roughly 5 repertoires with anomalous nucleotide sharing. As stored in TCRdb, this immuneACCESS dataset retains in-frame rearrangements with V and J assigned. A fraction of the clones does not appear; measured against another copy, unresolved V genes explain less than half of the discrepancy, and the remainder lacks a known reason. For V, J and clone size, that table is used; D and trimming come from the DNA. For this sample the table gives about 210,000 clones, of which about four fifths were detected only once. 10% of the sample rests with the top ten.

The CDR3 sequence holds 14 residues, the cysteine and phenylalanine included. Only the CDR3 DNA stays, 42 bases, in frame from base 1. The germline V gene (reference sequence) yields LNHDA for CDR1 and SQIVND for CDR2. V ends up 3 bases short and J 3 bases short, with an unmatched junction base count of 3. Regarding this clone: The clone's antigen remains unknown. No per-base quality is available; no much larger clone lies one base away.

The rearranged chain carries TRBV19 and TRBJ1-1; 8 central nucleotides agree with TRBD1. Sequencing input: PBMCs. This receptor was obtained from a woman aged 50 to 60 in good health and CMV-seropositive. The base sequence is TGTGCCAGTAGTATGCAGGGGGCTCACACTGAAGCTTTCTTT. This yields the protein CASSMQGAHTEAFF.